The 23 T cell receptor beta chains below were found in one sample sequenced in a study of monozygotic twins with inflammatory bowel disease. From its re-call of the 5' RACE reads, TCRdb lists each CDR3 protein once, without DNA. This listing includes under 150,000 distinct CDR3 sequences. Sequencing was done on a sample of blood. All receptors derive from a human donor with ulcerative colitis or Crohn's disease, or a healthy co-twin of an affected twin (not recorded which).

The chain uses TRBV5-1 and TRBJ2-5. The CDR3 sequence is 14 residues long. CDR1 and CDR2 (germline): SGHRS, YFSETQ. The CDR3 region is CASSLMPSQETQYF.

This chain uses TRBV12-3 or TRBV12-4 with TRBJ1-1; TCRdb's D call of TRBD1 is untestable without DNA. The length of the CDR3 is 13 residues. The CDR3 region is CASRWTGNTEAFF.

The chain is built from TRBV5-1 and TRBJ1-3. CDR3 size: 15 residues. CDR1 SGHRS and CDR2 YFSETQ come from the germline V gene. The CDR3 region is CASSPDSNSGNTIYF.

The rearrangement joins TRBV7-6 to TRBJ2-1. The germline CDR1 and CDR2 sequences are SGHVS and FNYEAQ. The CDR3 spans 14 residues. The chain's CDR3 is CASSLSTRYNEQFF.

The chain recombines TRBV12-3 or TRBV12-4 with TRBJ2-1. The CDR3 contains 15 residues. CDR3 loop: CASSPERSSYNEQFF.

The CDR3 reads CASSYPPVPDTQYF. The rearrangement links TRBV6-6 to TRBJ2-3; TCRdb indicates TRBD1, and absent DNA this call remains unverified. The CDR3 consists of 14 residues. CDR1 is MNHNY, CDR2 SVGAGI, per germline (reference sequence).

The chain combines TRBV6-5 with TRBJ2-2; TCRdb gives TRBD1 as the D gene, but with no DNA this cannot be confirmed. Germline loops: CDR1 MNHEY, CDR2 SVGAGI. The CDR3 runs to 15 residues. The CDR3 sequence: CASSYSKAGPGELFF.

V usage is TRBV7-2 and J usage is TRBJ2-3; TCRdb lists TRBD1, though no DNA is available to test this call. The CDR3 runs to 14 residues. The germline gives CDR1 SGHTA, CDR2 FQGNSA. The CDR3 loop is CASIRGVGEDTQYF.

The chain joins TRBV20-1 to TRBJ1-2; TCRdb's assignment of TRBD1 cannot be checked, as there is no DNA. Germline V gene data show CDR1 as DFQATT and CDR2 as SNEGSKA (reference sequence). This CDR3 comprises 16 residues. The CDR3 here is CSASRGSAGGEGGYTF.

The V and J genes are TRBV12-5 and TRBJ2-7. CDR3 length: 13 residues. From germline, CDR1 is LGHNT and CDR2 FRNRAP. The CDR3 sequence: CASGLGQVNEQYF.

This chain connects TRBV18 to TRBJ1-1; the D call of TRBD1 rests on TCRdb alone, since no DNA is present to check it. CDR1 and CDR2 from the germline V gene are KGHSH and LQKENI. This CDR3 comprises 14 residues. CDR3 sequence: CASSRFRTGLEAFF.

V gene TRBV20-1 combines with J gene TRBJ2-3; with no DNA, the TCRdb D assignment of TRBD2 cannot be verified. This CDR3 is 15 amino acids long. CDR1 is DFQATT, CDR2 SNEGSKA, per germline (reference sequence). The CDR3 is CSAGTSGGAGDTQYF.

Here the CDR3 reads CASSLRGGPYNEQFF. V is TRBV7-2 and J is TRBJ2-1; the TRBD1 assignment by TCRdb is unverifiable without DNA. The CDR3 is made up of 15 amino acids. Germline assignment: CDR1 SGHTA and CDR2 FQGNSA.

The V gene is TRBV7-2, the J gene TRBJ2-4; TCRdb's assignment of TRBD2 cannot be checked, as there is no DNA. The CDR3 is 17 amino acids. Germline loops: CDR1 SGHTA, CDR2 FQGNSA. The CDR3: CASSLGRGSVAKNIQYF.

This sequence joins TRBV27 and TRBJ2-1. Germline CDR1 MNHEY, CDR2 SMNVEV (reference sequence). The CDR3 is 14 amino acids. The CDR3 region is CASSFRRAYNEQFF.

CDR3 sequence: CASSFPQETQNF. The chain joins TRBV13 to TRBJ2-5. The CDR3 spans 12 residues. CDR1 and CDR2 (germline): PRHDT, FYEKMQ (reference sequence).

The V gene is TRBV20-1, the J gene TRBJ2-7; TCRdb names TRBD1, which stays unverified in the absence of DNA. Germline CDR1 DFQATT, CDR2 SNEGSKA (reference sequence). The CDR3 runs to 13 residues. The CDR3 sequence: CSARTGRSYEQYF.

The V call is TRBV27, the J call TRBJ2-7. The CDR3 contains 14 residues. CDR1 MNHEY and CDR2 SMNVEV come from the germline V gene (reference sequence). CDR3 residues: CASSFTHPTYEQYF.

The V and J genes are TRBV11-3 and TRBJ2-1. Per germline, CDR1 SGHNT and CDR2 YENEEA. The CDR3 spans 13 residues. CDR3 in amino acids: CASSHTPYNEQFF.

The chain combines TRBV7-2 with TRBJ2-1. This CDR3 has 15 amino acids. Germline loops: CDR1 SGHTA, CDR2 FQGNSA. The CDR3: CASSLAGKVYNEQFF.

This CDR3 is CASTLERDLTQETQYF. The chain recombines TRBV2 with TRBJ2-5; TCRdb indicates TRBD2, and absent DNA this call remains unverified. The length of the CDR3 is 16 residues. Germline CDR1 is SNHLY and CDR2 is FYNNEI.

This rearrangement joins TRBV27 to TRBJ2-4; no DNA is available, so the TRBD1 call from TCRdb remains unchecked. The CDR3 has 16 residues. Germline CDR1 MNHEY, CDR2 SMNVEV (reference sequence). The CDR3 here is CASSLTTGGAGNIQYF.

The CDR3 protein is CSAMRGGRTDTQYF. The chain has TRBV20-1 and TRBJ2-3; TCRdb's D gene call, TRBD1, goes unchecked for lack of DNA. The length of the CDR3 is 14 residues. CDR1 is DFQATT and CDR2 is SNEGSKA in the germline V gene (reference sequence).